What follows describes a single T cell receptor (beta chain). Methods used by the authors: Counts of nucleated cells, estimated from reference gene primer amplification, were obtained. Produced via immunoSEQ multiplex PCR; TCRdb's table is partial and in-frame only. Clone size and V and J calls were adopted from that table, with D and trimming inferred from the DNA. In the table there are tens of thousands of clones, about 88% of which are singletons. This record belongs to a study of blood T cell repertoires in COVID-19. Study background: There were acute and convalescent COVID-19 samples, and they came from the United States, Italy and Spain. T cells, B-cell-depleted T cells, or PBMCs provided the cDNA or gDNA that served as material.

There are 17 residues in the CDR3. The V gene's germline CDR1 is SGHTA and CDR2 FQGNSA. Trimming removed 4 bases from V and 4 bases from J; junction bases left unmatched: 6. The receptor was isolated from a human donor in a cohort sampled during active COVID-19. V and J are TRBV7-2 and TRBJ2-3; TRBD2 agrees at 15 bases. Sequenced material: peripheral blood. CDR3 coding DNA: TGTGCCAGCAGCTGGACTAGCGGGGGGGCCGGAGCAGATACGCAGTATTTT. Amino acid sequence: CASSWTSGGAGADTQYF.